The source of this TCR beta chain is a study of T cell repertoires in cytomegalovirus infection. TCRdb independently ran MiXCR on the reads; one entry per CDR3 protein. The sample has 900,000 to 950,000 distinct CDR3 sequences, about 33% seen once; the top ten hold roughly 13%. This clonotype was seen repeatedly, ten times or more. What it binds is not known. The source was cultured CD8+ T cells from PBMCs, collected from culture after CMV antigen stimulation. The receptor comes from a human donor in good health (CMV status not recorded). Some clones in this sample may be carry-over from other donors' samples.

The CDR3 region is CASSLGTSGGPYSTDTQYF. The CDR3, as DNA: TGTGCCAGCAGCTTGGGGACTAGCGGGGGGCCCTATAGCACAGATACGCAGTATTTT. The rearrangement joins TRBV5-4 to TRBJ2-3; 14 nucleotides match TRBD2. CDR3 length equals 19 residues. CDR1 is SGHNT and CDR2 is YYREEE in the germline V gene (reference sequence). V dropped 0 bases and J dropped 0; count of bases not matched to a gene: 6. Filled out from reference TRBV5-4 and TRBJ2-3, the complete variable domain reads ETGVTQSPTHLIKTRGQQVTLRCSSQSGHNTVSWYQQALGQGPQFIFQYYREEENGRGNFPPRFSGLQFPNYSSELNVNALELDDSALYLCASSLGTSGGPYSTDTQYFGPGTRLTVL.